This entry is about one T cell receptor beta chain. This clone appeared a few times. It has no known antigen specificity. Base qualities are not recorded, but no much larger clone differs from it by a single base. A FACSAria II was used to sort memory CD4+ T cells, defined as single viable CD3+CD4+CD8-CD45RO+ cells. CMV serostatus was determined with a Roche Elecsys assay detecting serum IgG against CMV pp150, pp28, p38 and p52. After the samples were thawed, total CD4+ T cells were enriched through positive selection using CD4 magnetic microbeads. The samples came from a separate study whose specific focus was interrogating the CD4+ T cell memory repertoire. Following standard operating procedures, peripheral blood mononuclear cells were isolated and cryopreserved, while serum was kept at -80 degrees C. The staining used CD3-PerCP (BW264/56), CD4-APC (RPA-T4), CD45RO-PE (UCHT1) and CD8-Pacific Orange (3B5) antibodies, and Sytox blue was used to exclude non-viable cells.

The germline V gene (reference sequence) supplies CDR1 MNHEY and CDR2 SMNVEV. Germline trimming: 6 bases from V, 6 bases from J; junction bases outside gene matches: 10. The CDR3, from cysteine to phenylalanine, totals 16 residues. The DNA shown is the 48-base CDR3, in frame from base 1. The Quick-DNA Microprep Kit was used to extract genomic DNA from the sorted cells. TCRbeta DNA was amplified with the immunoSEQ hsTCRbeta kit following the manufacturer's protocol. TCRbeta libraries were sequenced on an Illumina MiSeq instrument. Per the original workflow: After out-of-frame sequences were removed, 2,204,828 distinct TCRbeta sequences remained, averaging about 67,000 per individual. Each individual was scored by the count of 150 to 200 previously reported CMV-associated TCRbeta sequences and the total productive distinct TCRbeta count. A beta-binomial model was reimplemented in Python, and scikit-learn random forests with default parameters were trained on US cohort data. Classifier performance on the Belgian cohort was reported as the median AUC with percentile confidence intervals calculated over 10,000 bootstrap iterations. TCRdb's version of the immuneACCESS table is confined to in-frame rearrangements and falls short of the full clone set. An unresolved V gene accounts for under half of the shortfall where checked; the remainder is of unknown origin. D and trimming come from the DNA, and the V and J calls and clone size come from that table. For this sample there are 35,000 to 55,000 clones; around 78% appear just once. The ten top clones hold approximately 0.97% of the sample.

This sample is drawn from a study of memory CD4+ T cells and cytomegalovirus serostatus (dated by TCRdb to between 2018 and 2020). Some background on the complete study: The cohort comprised about 33 healthy Belgian adults, 9 CMV seropositive and 24 CMV seronegative. CD4+ memory TCRbeta repertoires of a Belgian cohort with known cytomegalovirus serostatus were sequenced in order to replicate a published TCR-based CMV serostatus classifier.

On the study overall, not on this receptor specifically: Of about 180 previously reported CMV-associated TCRbeta sequences, approximately 64 appeared in the CD4+ memory repertoires, each in one to five individuals. The results were read as suggesting that the CMV-associated TCR signature is, for the most part, present in the CD4+ memory repertoire. On the Belgian cohort, the classifier based on the original framework reached a median bootstrapped AUC of roughly 0.94, with a 95% CI of 0.76-1.00. Unlike the original study, which covered naive and memory CD4+ and CD8+ populations, the Belgian study sequenced only CD4+CD45RO+ memory cells. CMV serostatus prediction reached a median bootstrapped AUC of 0.95 with the original framework and 0.9 to 0.93 with a US-trained random forest.

The chain is encoded by TRBV27 joined to TRBJ2-1, and TRBD1 aligns with 11 junction nucleotides. The clonotype comes from an adult in good health and CMV-seronegative. Sequencing was performed on memory CD4+ T cells from blood. CDR3 protein: CASRPNMGQGGNEQFF. The nucleotide sequence is TGTGCCAGCAGACCTAATATGGGACAGGGGGGCAATGAGCAGTTCTTC.